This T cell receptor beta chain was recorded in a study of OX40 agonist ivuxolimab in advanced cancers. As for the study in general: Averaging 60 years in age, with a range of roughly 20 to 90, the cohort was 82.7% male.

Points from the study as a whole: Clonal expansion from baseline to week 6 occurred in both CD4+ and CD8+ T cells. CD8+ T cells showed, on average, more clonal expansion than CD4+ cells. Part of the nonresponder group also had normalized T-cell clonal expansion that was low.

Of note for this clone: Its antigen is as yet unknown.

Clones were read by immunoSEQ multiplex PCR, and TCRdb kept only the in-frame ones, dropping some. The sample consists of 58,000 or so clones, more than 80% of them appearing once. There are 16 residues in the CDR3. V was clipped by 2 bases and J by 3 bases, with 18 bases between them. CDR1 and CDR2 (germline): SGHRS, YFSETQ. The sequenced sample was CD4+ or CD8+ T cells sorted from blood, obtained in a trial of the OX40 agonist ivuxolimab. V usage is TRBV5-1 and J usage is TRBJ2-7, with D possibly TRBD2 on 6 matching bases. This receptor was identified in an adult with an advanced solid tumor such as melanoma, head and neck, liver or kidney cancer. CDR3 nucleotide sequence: TGCGCCAGCAGCTTATCAGGACTCCCGGGGGTCTACGAGCAGTACTTC. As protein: CASSLSGLPGVYEQYF.